Following are 32 T cell receptor beta chains from one sample sequenced in a study of human T cells and chemical hapten exposure. Stated time point: patch test 3, about 24 weeks after DPC sensitization. Sample treatment: therapeutic diphenylcyclopropenone sensitization with weekly scalp DPC. Someone pulled total RNA out of unfractionated whole blood. From the RACE reads, TCRdb called clonotypes with MiXCR, one entry per CDR3 protein. Of 40,000 or so distinct CDR3 sequences in the sample, about 13% were seen once. The sample in question was whole blood, obtained in connection with sensitization to the hapten diphenylcyclopropenone (DPC). These receptors were taken from a woman in her thirties or forties with alopecia areata. Some clones in this sample may be carry-over from other donors' samples.

This clonotype appeared many times. The chain carries TRBV19 and TRBJ2-1; 7 positions match TRBD2. CDR3 length: 15 amino acids. With 5 bases clipped from V and 5 bases from J, the junction kept 9 bases outside the gene matches. The germline CDR1 and CDR2 sequences are LNHDA and SQIVND (reference sequence). CDR3 DNA sequence: TGTGCCAGTAGTCCCTGGGGCGGGAGCCACAATGAGCAGTTCTTC. The encoded protein is CASSPWGGSHNEQFF.

This clonotype was recorded many times. This chain links TRBV2 with TRBJ1-5, with a weak D call TRBD1 (6 bases). The CDR3 sequence is 14 residues long. Trimming shortened V by 6 bases and J by 5 bases, and 14 bases separated the two germline ends. Germline CDR1 is SNHLY and CDR2 is FYNNEI. In nucleotides, the CDR3 is TGTGCCAGCAGAGCCGGGACACCCGATCAGCCCCAGCATTTT. Protein sequence: CASRAGTPDQPQHF.

This clonotype occurred a few times. V usage is TRBV6-6 and J usage is TRBJ1-5, with a weak D call TRBD1 (6 bases). V lost 2 bases to trimming and J lost 12 bases, with 17 bases between them. The length of the CDR3 is 14 residues. The V gene's germline CDR1 is MNHNY and CDR2 SVGAGI (reference sequence). The CDR3 here is CASSYGGGGSSQHF. The CDR3 nucleotides read TGTGCCAGCAGTTACGGGGGCGGCGGCTCTAGCCAGCATTTT.

This rearrangement joins TRBV20-1 to TRBJ2-7; D may be TRBD1 (6 bases). Trimming took off 6 bases at V and 2 bases at J, with 11 bases between the two ends. Germline V gene sequence: CDR1 DFQATT, CDR2 SNEGSKA (reference sequence). The CDR3 is 12 residues long. CDR3 DNA: TGCAGTGCCATTCAGGGGACCTACGAGCAGTACTTC. This gives the protein CSAIQGTYEQYF.

The sample holds many counts of this clonotype. The V gene is TRBV11-2, the J gene TRBJ1-6; D unclear. Germline V CDR1 and CDR2: SGHAT, FQNNGV. V was clipped by 5 bases and J by 9 bases, with 14 bases between them. The length of the CDR3 is 14 residues. The CDR3 DNA reads as TGTGCCAGCAGCCCGCCCTCCCCTTCTTCACCCCTCCACTTT. This gives the protein CASSPPSPSSPLHF.

This clonotype came up many times. This sequence joins TRBV15 and TRBJ1-1; D call uncertain. The V gene's germline CDR1 is LNHNV and CDR2 YYDKDF (reference sequence). CDR3 length: 13 amino acids. Trimming stripped 1 base from V and 1 base from J, with 4 bases between. The CDR3 region has the DNA TGTGCCACCAGCAGAGGACAGAACACTGAAGCTTTCTTT. Its protein product is CATSRGQNTEAFF.

V and J are TRBV28 and TRBJ1-2, with D hard to call. V lost 3 bases, J lost 4 bases, and 15 bases lay in between. Germline values: CDR1 MDHEN, CDR2 SYDVKM. This CDR3 contains 15 residues. DNA of the CDR3: TGTGCCAGCAGTTTCATTGGTAGGAGTTTCTATGGCTACACCTTC. It translates to CASSFIGRSFYGYTF.

CDR3 bases: TGCGCCAGCAGTGAAACAGGGATGCCACCCTATGGCTACACCTTC. This codes for CASSETGMPPYGYTF. This chain joins TRBV10-1 and TRBJ1-2; possibly TRBD1 for D (6 bases). V dropped 3 bases and J dropped 4 bases, with 15 bases sitting between them. Germline CDR1 WNHNN, CDR2 SYGVQD (reference sequence). The CDR3 covers 15 residues.

This clonotype has just a few counts. The V call is TRBV7-2, the J call TRBJ1-2; D is undetermined. The V end lost 2 bases, the J end lost 3 bases, and 7 bases lay between the germline ends. The V gene's germline CDR1 is SGHTA and CDR2 FQGNSA. The CDR3 length is 13 residues. The CDR3 nucleotides are TGTGCCAGCAGCTTAAGGCGAGACTATGGCTACACCTTC. This translates into CASSLRRDYGYTF. Variable domain in full (rest from reference TRBV7-2 and TRBJ1-2): GAGVSQSPSNKVTEKGKDVELRCDPISGHTALYWYRQSLGQGLEFLIYFQGNSAPDKSGLPSDRFSAERTGGSVSTLTIQRTQQEDSAVYLCASSLRRDYGYTFGSGTRLTVV.

This clonotype has more than one count but fewer than ten. V and J are TRBV2 and TRBJ1-4; D remains unclear. This CDR3 comprises 13 residues. Germline V gene sequence: CDR1 SNHLY, CDR2 FYNNEI. The V and J ends lost 0 bases and 14 bases respectively, with 13 bases between them. This CDR3 is CASSEASVVGLFF. The DNA of the CDR3 is TGTGCCAGCAGTGAAGCCTCTGTAGTAGGGCTGTTTTTT.

This clonotype has a handful of counts. J is TRBJ1-5 and V is TRBV7-2, with D possibly matching TRBD1 (5 bases). The V end was cut by 4 bases, the J end by 1 base, with 11 bases between. There are 15 residues in the CDR3. From germline, CDR1 is SGHTA and CDR2 FQGNSA. The CDR3 nucleotides read TGTGCCAGCAGCTCGTGGGAGGGGAGCAATCAGCCCCAGCATTTT. It yields the protein CASSSWEGSNQPQHF.

This clonotype occurred a few times. The rearrangement uses TRBV27 and TRBJ1-1; D may be TRBD1 (5 bases). Trimming pared 10 bases from V and 1 base from J, leaving 13 bases between. Germline V gene lookup returns CDR1 MNHEY and CDR2 SMNVEV (reference sequence). The CDR3 is made up of 13 amino acids. The CDR3 loop is CATFGGTNTEAFF. CDR3 bases: TGTGCCACCTTTGGGGGGACGAACACTGAAGCTTTCTTT.

V and J are TRBV7-2 and TRBJ2-5; tentatively, D is TRBD2 (5 bases). Germline loops: CDR1 SGHTA, CDR2 FQGNSA. Trimming cost V 5 bases and J 10 bases, with 23 bases left between them. The CDR3 is made up of 15 amino acids. In DNA, the CDR3 is TGTGCCAGCAGCCTGAGCCAGGAGGTTTTGAGTGGCCAGTACTTC. The encoded protein is CASSLSQEVLSGQYF.

This clonotype has a count of ten or more. The chain joins TRBV28 to TRBJ1-2, with D tentatively TRBD1 (6 bases). CDR1 is MDHEN, CDR2 SYDVKM, per germline. The CDR3 length is 13 residues. Trimming cost V 1 base and J 9 bases, with 12 bases left between them. As DNA, the CDR3 is TGTGCCAGCAGTTTATCAGGGGCGGGTAGCTACACCTTC. Its protein is CASSLSGAGSYTF.

This clonotype was seen many times. V and J are TRBV6-5 and TRBJ1-3; the D is unclear. The CDR3 loop spans 11 amino acids. V lost 2 bases and J 7 bases, leaving 3 bases between the germline ends. CDR1 is MNHEY and CDR2 is SVGAGI in the germline V gene. CDR3 residues: CASSYRNTIYF. CDR3 DNA: TGTGCCAGCAGTTACAGGAACACCATATATTTT.

This clonotype was picked up a small number of times. The V and J genes are TRBV20-1 and TRBJ1-1; TRBD1 might be the D (6 bases). This CDR3 has 14 amino acids. CDR1 is DFQATT and CDR2 is SNEGSKA in the germline V gene (reference sequence). V was cut by 5 bases and J by 0 bases, with 13 bases left in between. The CDR3 region is CSAGGQLMNTEAFF. The CDR3 coding sequence is TGCAGTGCTGGGGGGCAGTTGATGAACACTGAAGCTTTCTTT.

The chain employs TRBV27 and TRBJ2-7; TRBD1 agrees at 7 bases. Germline CDR1 and CDR2: MNHEY and SMNVEV (reference sequence). V dropped 5 bases and J dropped 0; count of bases not matched to a gene: 7. This CDR3 comprises 15 residues. CDR3 protein: CASSPSDRSSYEQYF. The CDR3 DNA reads as TGTGCCAGCAGTCCCTCGGACAGGAGCTCCTACGAGCAGTACTTC.

This chain connects TRBV20-1 to TRBJ2-1; 8 nucleotides agree with TRBD2. The CDR3 covers 15 residues. From germline, CDR1 is DFQATT and CDR2 SNEGSKA (reference sequence). The V gene end was trimmed by 6 bases and the J gene end by 6 bases; junction bases not matched to a gene: 13. The CDR3 bases are TGCAGTGCCCAACTGACCCTTAGCGGGGTCAATGAGCAGTTCTTC. Its translation is CSAQLTLSGVNEQFF.

The chain joins TRBV6-5 to TRBJ1-5; D ambiguous. From germline, CDR1 is MNHEY and CDR2 SVGAGI. This CDR3 contains 13 residues. Trimming removed 5 bases from V and 7 bases from J, with 12 bases in between. CDR3 sequence reads: CASSLTPEQPQHF. CDR3 in DNA: TGTGCCAGCAGTCTAACACCAGAACAGCCCCAGCATTTT.

This rearrangement joins TRBV13 to TRBJ1-2; D is unclear. Germline lookup yields CDR1 PRHDT and CDR2 FYEKMQ (reference sequence). V gave up 5 bases and J gave up 4 bases, with 14 bases separating them. CDR3 length: 14 residues. The CDR3 DNA is TGTGCCAGCAGCCCTCAGACATTTCTCTATGGCTACACCTTC. This gives the protein CASSPQTFLYGYTF.

This clonotype was seen ten or more times. CDR3 in DNA: TGCAGCGTAGGACGGGACAGCGTAAATGAAAAACTGTTTTTT. Translation: CSVGRDSVNEKLFF. This sequence joins TRBV29-1 and TRBJ1-4; 7 nucleotides align to TRBD1. The CDR3 runs 14 residues. The J segment lost 5 bases and the V segment lost 6 bases, leaving 9 bases of the junction unmatched. Germline V gene sequence: CDR1 SQVTM, CDR2 ANQGSEA.

The CDR3 region is CASSLRGEGYTF. The CDR3 DNA is TGTGCCAGCTCACTAAGGGGCGAAGGCTACACCTTC. The V gene is TRBV18, the J gene TRBJ1-2, with D possibly being TRBD1 (5 bases). The germline CDR1 and CDR2 sequences are KGHSH and LQKENI. V was trimmed by 4 bases and J by 8 bases, leaving 11 bases between them. The CDR3 is 12 residues long. The variable domain in full, completed from reference TRBV18 and TRBJ1-2, reads NAGVMQNPRHLVRRRGQEARLRCSPMKGHSHVYWYRQLPEEGLKFMVYLQKENIIDESGMPKERFSAEFPKEGPSILRIQQVVRGDSAAYFCASSLRGEGYTFGSGTRLTVV.

At least ten counts were recorded for this clonotype. The chain links TRBV6-6 to TRBJ1-1; D unclear. Germline CDR1 reads MNHNY; CDR2 reads SVGAGI (reference sequence). The V and J ends lost 7 bases and 4 bases respectively, with 4 bases between them. The CDR3 extends over 10 amino acids. CDR3 sequence (DNA): TGTGCCAGCAAAGGCACTGAAGCTTTCTTT. Protein sequence: CASKGTEAFF.

This clonotype appeared many times. DNA for the CDR3: TGCAGCGTCCAGTTGAACACCATATATTTT. Its protein is CSVQLNTIYF. J is TRBJ1-3 and V is TRBV29-1; D unresolved. Germline loops: CDR1 SQVTM, CDR2 ANQGSEA. V dropped 6 bases and J dropped 7 bases, with 7 bases sitting between them. The CDR3 spans 10 residues. Filled out from reference TRBV29-1 and TRBJ1-3, the complete variable domain reads SAVISQKPSRDICQRGTSLTIQCQVDSQVTMMFWYRQQPGQSLTLIATANQGSEATYESGFVIDKFPISRPNLTFSTLTVSNMSPEDSSIYLCSVQLNTIYFGEGSWLTVV.

The sample holds a few counts of this clonotype. The chain uses TRBV29-1 and TRBJ1-5, with unresolved D. In germline, CDR1 is SQVTM, CDR2 ANQGSEA. V was pared by 5 bases and J by 0 bases, with 11 bases between. The length of the CDR3 is 14 residues. CDR3 sequence (DNA): TGCAGCGTTTCCTTGACGGATAGCAATCAGCCCCAGCATTTT. This translates into CSVSLTDSNQPQHF.

This chain uses TRBV28 with TRBJ1-5, with TRBD1 as a possible D gene (5 bases). This CDR3 comprises 14 residues. Germline loops: CDR1 MDHEN, CDR2 SYDVKM. V dropped 7 bases and J dropped 3 bases, with 13 bases sitting between them. This CDR3 is CASTLRGYNQPQHF. The CDR3 nucleotides read TGTGCCAGCACCCTACGGGGGTACAATCAGCCCCAGCATTTT.

The chain employs TRBV12-3 or TRBV12-4 and TRBJ1-1, with D uncertain. Trimming pared 5 bases from V and 5 bases from J, leaving 12 bases between. The CDR3 has 13 amino acids. The chain's CDR3 is CASSPTLVTEAFF. In DNA, the CDR3 is TGTGCCAGCAGTCCGACCCTGGTAACTGAAGCTTTCTTT.

The CDR3 region has the DNA TGTGCCAGCAGTTCATTCCGAGATACGCAGTATTTT. Protein sequence: CASSSFRDTQYF. This chain uses TRBV7-2 with TRBJ2-3; D call uncertain. From germline, CDR1 is SGHTA and CDR2 FQGNSA. The CDR3 is made up of 12 amino acids. With 6 bases removed from V and 5 bases from J, the gap between germline ends came to 9 bases. The full variable domain, with the rest looked up from reference TRBV7-2 and TRBJ2-3, is GAGVSQSPSNKVTEKGKDVELRCDPISGHTALYWYRQSLGQGLEFLIYFQGNSAPDKSGLPSDRFSAERTGGSVSTLTIQRTQQEDSAVYLCASSSFRDTQYFGPGTRLTVL.

In this sample, this clonotype turned up many times. This chain connects TRBV3-1 to TRBJ2-2; 10 nucleotides line up with TRBD1. The CDR3 spans 17 residues. The J segment lost 5 bases and the V segment lost 4 bases, leaving 10 bases of the junction unmatched. Germline V CDR1 and CDR2: LGHDT, YNNKEL (reference sequence). CDR3 nucleotide sequence: TGTGCCAGCAGCCCCCGACAGGGGGCCCCGAGGACCGGGGAGCTGTTTTTT. It yields the protein CASSPRQGAPRTGELFF.

V gene TRBV5-1 combines with J gene TRBJ1-2, with 9 bases identical to TRBD1. The CDR3 runs 16 residues. Germline V gene sequence: CDR1 SGHRS, CDR2 YFSETQ. J lost 3 bases, V lost 4 bases, and 10 bases had no gene match. The CDR3 coding sequence is TGCGCCAGCAGCCCGAGGCAGGGACAGGGAGACTATGGCTACACCTTC. Protein product: CASSPRQGQGDYGYTF.

This clonotype came up many times. This chain uses TRBV12-3 or TRBV12-4 with TRBJ2-7, with a weak D call TRBD2 (5 bases). The CDR3 runs to 13 residues. V was cut by 6 bases and J by 4 bases, with 13 bases left in between. The CDR3 loop is CASSRELPYEQYF. In DNA form, the CDR3 reads TGTGCCAGCAGCCGGGAACTCCCATACGAGCAGTACTTC.

The chain combines TRBV29-1 with TRBJ2-7; D is perhaps TRBD1 (5 bases). The CDR3 spans 11 residues. Germline CDR1 SQVTM, CDR2 ANQGSEA. Between the trimmed V and J ends, which lost 3 bases and 3 bases, there was a span of 6 bases. Here the CDR3 reads CSVETDYEQYF. CDR3 bases: TGCAGCGTTGAGACAGACTACGAGCAGTACTTC.